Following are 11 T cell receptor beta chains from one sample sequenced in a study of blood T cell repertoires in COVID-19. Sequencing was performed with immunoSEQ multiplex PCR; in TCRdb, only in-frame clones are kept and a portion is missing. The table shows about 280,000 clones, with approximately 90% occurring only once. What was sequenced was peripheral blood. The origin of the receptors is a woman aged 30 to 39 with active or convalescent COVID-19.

CDR3 region: CASSSNSGGAYEQYF. The CDR3 region has the DNA TGTGCCAGCAGCTCAAATAGCGGGGGGGCCTACGAGCAGTACTTC. This chain uses TRBV7-9 with TRBJ2-7; 11 bases match TRBD2. The CDR3 is made up of 15 amino acids. The germline CDR1 and CDR2 sequences are SEHNR and FQNEAQ (reference sequence). With 4 bases clipped from V and 2 bases from J, the junction kept 4 bases outside the gene matches.

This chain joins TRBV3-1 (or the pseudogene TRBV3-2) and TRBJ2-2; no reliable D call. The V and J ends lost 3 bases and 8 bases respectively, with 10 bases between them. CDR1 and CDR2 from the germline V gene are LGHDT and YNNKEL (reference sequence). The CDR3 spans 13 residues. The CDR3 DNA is TGTGCCAGCAGCCAGGCAAGAGCGGGGGAGCTGTTTTTT. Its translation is CASSQARAGELFF.

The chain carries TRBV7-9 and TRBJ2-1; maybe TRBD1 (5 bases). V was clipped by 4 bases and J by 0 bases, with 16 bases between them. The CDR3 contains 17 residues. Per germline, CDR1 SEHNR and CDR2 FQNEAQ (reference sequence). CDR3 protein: CASSSSPRVFSYNEQFF. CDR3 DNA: TGTGCCAGCAGCTCCTCCCCCAGGGTTTTCTCCTACAATGAGCAGTTCTTC.

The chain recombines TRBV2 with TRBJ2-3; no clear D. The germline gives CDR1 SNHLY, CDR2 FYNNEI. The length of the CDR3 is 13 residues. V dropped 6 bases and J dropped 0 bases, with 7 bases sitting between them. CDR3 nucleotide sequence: TGTGCCAGCAGGGCCGCTAGCACAGATACGCAGTATTTT. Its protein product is CASRAASTDTQYF.

The CDR3 sequence is CASSQVLGGYEQFF. CDR3 sequence (DNA): TGTGCCAGCAGCCAAGTTTTAGGAGGGTATGAGCAGTTCTTC. V usage is TRBV3-1 (or the pseudogene TRBV3-2) and J usage is TRBJ2-1; a possible D gene is TRBD2 (6 bases). V was pared by 1 base and J by 8 bases, with 12 bases between. There are 14 residues in the CDR3. Germline assignment: CDR1 LGHDT and CDR2 YNNKEL (reference sequence).

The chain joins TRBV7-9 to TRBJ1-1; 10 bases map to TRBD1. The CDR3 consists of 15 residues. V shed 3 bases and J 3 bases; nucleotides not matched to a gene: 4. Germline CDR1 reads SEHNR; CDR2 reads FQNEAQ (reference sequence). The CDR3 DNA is TGTGCCAGCAGCTTGGGACAGGGGAGGGACACTGAAGCTTTCTTT. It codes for CASSLGQGRDTEAFF.

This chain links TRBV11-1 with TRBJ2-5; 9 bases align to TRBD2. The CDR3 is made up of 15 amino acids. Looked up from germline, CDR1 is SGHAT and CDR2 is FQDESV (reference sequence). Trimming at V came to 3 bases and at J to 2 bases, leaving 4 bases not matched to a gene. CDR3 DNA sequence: TGTGCCAGCAGCTTCGCGGGGGGGCCTCAAGAGACCCAGTACTTC. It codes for CASSFAGGPQETQYF.

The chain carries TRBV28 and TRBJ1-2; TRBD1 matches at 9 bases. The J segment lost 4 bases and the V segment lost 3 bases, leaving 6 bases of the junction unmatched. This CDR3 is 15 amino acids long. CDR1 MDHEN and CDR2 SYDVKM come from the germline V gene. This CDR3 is CASSFRSTGGYGYTF. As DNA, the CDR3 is TGTGCCAGCAGTTTCCGGTCGACAGGGGGCTATGGCTACACCTTC.

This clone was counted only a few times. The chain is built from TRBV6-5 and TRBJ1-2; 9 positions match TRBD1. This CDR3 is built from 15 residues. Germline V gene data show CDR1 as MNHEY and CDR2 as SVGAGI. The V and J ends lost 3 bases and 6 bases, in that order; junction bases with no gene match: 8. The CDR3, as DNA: TGTGCCAGCAGTTATTCCCACCGGACAGGGGATGGCTACACCTTC. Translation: CASSYSHRTGDGYTF.

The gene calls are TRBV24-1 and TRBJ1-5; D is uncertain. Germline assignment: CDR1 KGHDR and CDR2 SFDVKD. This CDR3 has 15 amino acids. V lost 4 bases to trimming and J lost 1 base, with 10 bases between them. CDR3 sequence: CATSDPEESNQPQHF. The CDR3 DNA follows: TGTGCCACCAGTGACCCAGAGGAGAGCAATCAGCCCCAGCATTTT.

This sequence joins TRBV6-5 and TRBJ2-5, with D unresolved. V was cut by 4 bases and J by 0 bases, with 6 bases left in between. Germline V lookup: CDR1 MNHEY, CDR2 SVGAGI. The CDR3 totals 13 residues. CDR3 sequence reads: CASSFGYQETQYF. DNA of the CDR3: TGTGCCAGCAGTTTTGGCTACCAAGAGACCCAGTACTTC.